The T cell receptor beta chain described here comes from a study of blood T cell repertoires in COVID-19 (dated by TCRdb to the early 2020s). Broadly, across the study: The collaborator samples originated in the United States, Italy and Spain and spanned the acute and convalescent phases of COVID-19. The material from the prospective study consisted of cDNA or gDNA derived from T cells, B-cell-depleted T cells, or PBMCs. Subjects who had been exposed to COVID-19, were actively infected with it, or had recovered from it provided the deeply sampled blood TCRbeta repertoires that made up the dataset. The repertoires were made available in a free public database intended to serve as a resource for research on the immune response to SARS-CoV-2. Samples were obtained from the ongoing ImmuneRACE study (first 160 participants) and from roughly 1,300 subjects provided by 6 global collaborators. Sample metadata almost always included a de-identified subject ID, COVID-19 status, age in years and sex. HLA class I and class II types, where available, came from metadata supplied by the sample provider rather than from assay-based typing. Study-level results and caveats: How much clinical and demographic metadata was included differed by source and by participant, and the metadata was provided uncurated.

Remarks on this clone: No antigen is known for it. Per-base qualities were not stored, and no clone one base away is much larger.

The CDR3 spans 13 residues, from the cysteine through the phenylalanine. CDR3 DNA is the only sequence kept; it has 39 bases, read in frame from the first base. The germline V gene specifies MGHRA as CDR1 and YSYEKL as CDR2. V was cut back by 0 bases and J by 8 bases, leaving a gap of 7 bases between them. TCRbeta CDR3 regions were amplified from genomic DNA by means of the immunoSEQ Assay, a bias-controlled multiplex PCR. Regarding the original processing steps: The number of nucleated cells in each sample was estimated by amplification of reference gene primers within the assay. To quantify the absolute abundance of each unique TCRbeta CDR3 rearrangement, sequence reads were collapsed and filtered. Productive Simpson clonality was computed per sample as the square root of Simpson's diversity index over productive rearrangements. This immuneACCESS table, as held by TCRdb, lists in-frame sequences with V and J called but not all clones. Of the missing ones, under half trace to an unresolved V gene in checked studies; the others have no known cause. D and trimming come from the DNA, and the V and J calls and clone size come from that table. This sample lists approximately 24,000 clones; around 87% were detected once. The ten largest make up about 25% of the sample.

Whole blood was collected in K2EDTA tubes by collaborating institutions according to the institutions' own protocols. For TCRbeta analysis, collaborators shipped samples in one of three forms: frozen whole blood, isolated PBMCs, or DNA extracted from either of those sample types. Material: peripheral blood. The rearranged segments are TRBV4-1 and TRBJ2-2; confidence is insufficient to name the D gene. The TCR comes from a human donor with active COVID-19. The donor label of this sample is uncertain. The DNA sequence is as follows: TGCGCCAGCAGCCAAGATTTAGTGGGGGAGCTGTTTTTT. It translates as CASSQDLVGELFF.